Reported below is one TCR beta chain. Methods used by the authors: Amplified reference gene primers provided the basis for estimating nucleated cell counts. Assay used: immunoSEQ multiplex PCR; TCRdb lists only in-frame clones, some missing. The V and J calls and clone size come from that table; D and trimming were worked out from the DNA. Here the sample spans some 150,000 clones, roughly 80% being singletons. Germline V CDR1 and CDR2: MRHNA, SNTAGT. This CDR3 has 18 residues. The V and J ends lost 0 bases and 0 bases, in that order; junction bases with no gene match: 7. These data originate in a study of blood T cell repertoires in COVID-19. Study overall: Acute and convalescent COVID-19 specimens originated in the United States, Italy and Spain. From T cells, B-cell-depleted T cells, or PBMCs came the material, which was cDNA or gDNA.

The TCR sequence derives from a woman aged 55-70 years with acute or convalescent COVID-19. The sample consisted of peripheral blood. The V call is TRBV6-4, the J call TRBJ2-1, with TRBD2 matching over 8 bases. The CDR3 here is CASSDSRTSPSSYNEQFF. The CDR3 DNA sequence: TGTGCCAGCAGTGACTCAAGGACTAGCCCCAGCTCCTACAATGAGCAGTTCTTC.